These T cell receptor beta chains were read from a single sample in a study of OX40 agonist ivuxolimab in advanced cancers. Repertoires were generated with immunoSEQ multiplex PCR, while TCRdb's copy carries only in-frame clones and drops some. The sample lists over 70,000 clones; more than 80% were seen once. The material was CD4+ or CD8+ T cells sorted from blood, obtained in a trial of the OX40 agonist ivuxolimab. These receptors all come from an adult with an advanced solid tumor such as melanoma, head and neck, liver or kidney cancer. The CDR3 runs from the conserved cysteine through the conserved F or W. The D gene is left open where the match is weak. Where a row states a size, it is once, few, many or the class of an expanded clone; other rows omit it.

NA,TRBJ2-7,TRBV5-6,NA,TGTGCCAGCAGCTTGGGGGGCGTCGTCCGCGAGCAGTACTTC,CASSLGGVVREQYF
TRBD2,TRBJ2-3,TRBV6-1,NA,TGTGCCACCTCTAGCGGAGGGGTCCCAGATACGCAGTATTTT,CATSSGGVPDTQYF
TRBD2,TRBJ2-7,TRBV5-4,NA,TGTGCCAGCAGCTTTTATGGGACTAACAGAGACGAGCAGTACTTC,CASSFYGTNRDEQYF
TRBD1,TRBJ2-7,TRBV30,medium-sized,TGTGCCTGGAAACACCGGGACAGCACCTACGAGCAGTACTTC,CAWKHRDSTYEQYF
NA,TRBJ1-1,TRBV5-1,NA,TGCGCCAGCAGCTCCCAGGTGGAGGACGGCACTGAAGCTTTCTTT,CASSSQVEDGTEAFF
TRBD1,TRBJ1-1,TRBV11-3,NA,TGTGCCAGCAGCCCCAATGGACAGGGTCGCGAAGCTTTCTTT,CASSPNGQGREAFF
NA,TRBJ1-1,TRBV19,NA,TGTGCCAGTGTTCGGTCCCAAATACCCCGCACTGAAGCTTTCTTT,CASVRSQIPRTEAFF
TRBD2,TRBJ2-7,TRBV14,NA,TGTGCCAGCAGCTATTACCCCGGGACTAGCGGGTACGAGCAGTACTTC,CASSYYPGTSGYEQYF
NA,TRBJ2-7,TRBV29-1,NA,TGCAGCGCGGACCTCGATTTAACCTACGAGCAGTACTTC,CSADLDLTYEQYF
TRBD2,TRBJ2-7,TRBV11-3,NA,TGTGCCAGCAGCTTAGAACTAGCGGAGACCTACGAGCAGTACTTC,CASSLELAETYEQYF
TRBD1,TRBJ2-3,TRBV28,NA,TGTGCCAGCAGTTTAGGGACAGGGTTCGGGGCGGCCACAGATACGCAGTATTTT,CASSLGTGFGAATDTQYF
NA,TRBJ2-1,TRBV15,NA,TGTGCCACCAGCAACCCAACCAATGAGCAGTTCTTC,CATSNPTNEQFF
NA,TRBJ2-7,TRBV10-3,NA,TGTGCCATCAGTGAGCAAGGACGTTCCTACGAGCAGTACTTC,CAISEQGRSYEQYF
NA,TRBJ1-5,TRBV7-6,NA,TGTGCCAGCAGCCGGGGAGGGGCCAATCAGCCCCAGCATTTT,CASSRGGANQPQHF
NA,TRBJ2-7,TRBV28,NA,TGTGCCAGCAGTTTATCTACCAGGGGAACCTACGAGCAGTACTTC,CASSLSTRGTYEQYF
NA,TRBJ2-7,TRBV7-8,NA,TGTGCCAGCAGCTCGTGGACCCTAGACGGATACGAGCAGTACTTC,CASSSWTLDGYEQYF
NA,TRBJ2-7,TRBV28,many,TGTGCCAGCAGACGGGACTTCTACGAGCAGTACTTC,CASRRDFYEQYF
NA,TRBJ2-2,TRBV9,few,TGTGCCAGCAGCGTAATCGACGGCCCGGGGGGGGAGCTGTTTTTT,CASSVIDGPGGELFF
NA,TRBJ1-1,TRBV4-1,NA,TGCGCCAGCAGCCAAGGCACTGAAGCTTTCTTT,CASSQGTEAFF
TRBD1,TRBJ1-2,TRBV6-5,NA,TGTGCCAGCAGTTACGCCCCGGGACAGGGATTCTATGGCTACACCTTC,CASSYAPGQGFYGYTF
NA,TRBJ1-5,TRBV6-5,NA,TGTGCCAGCAGTTACGTGGGAGATGGCAATCAGCCCCAGCATTTT,CASSYVGDGNQPQHF
NA,TRBJ2-1,TRBV28,NA,TGTGCCAGCAGGTCGCCCCCGATAAATGAGCAGTTCTTC,CASRSPPINEQFF
TRBD1,TRBJ1-6,TRBV28,NA,TGTGCCAGCAGCCAGGACAGGCACTCACCCCTCCACTTT,CASSQDRHSPLHF
NA,TRBJ2-7,TRBV6-5,NA,TGTGCCAGCAGTTACTCGCGACAGGCCTACGAGCAGTACTTC,CASSYSRQAYEQYF
NA,TRBJ2-1,TRBV15,once,TGTGCCACCAGCAGACCCAACGGTGAGCAGTTCTTC,CATSRPNGEQFF
NA,TRBJ2-1,TRBV27,NA,TGTGCCAGCTACACAGGAGACGAGCAGTTCTTC,CASYTGDEQFF
NA,TRBJ2-5,TRBV7-3,NA,TGTGCCAGCAGCCCTCACAGCGAAGAGACCCAGTACTTC,CASSPHSEETQYF
TRBD1,TRBJ1-2,TRBV29-1,once,TGCAGCGTTGAAGTGTCTGGGACAGGACGCGAAAACTATGGCTACACCTTC,CSVEVSGTGRENYGYTF
TRBD1,TRBJ1-2,TRBV15,many,TGTGCCACCAGCAGACCACAGGACAGGGGACTCTATGGCTACACCTTC,CATSRPQDRGLYGYTF
NA,TRBJ1-1,TRBV7-9,NA,TGTGCCAGCAGCTTAGCTGGGCTGAACACTGAAGCTTTCTTT,CASSLAGLNTEAFF
NA,TRBJ1-4,TRBV28,NA,TGTGCCAGCAGGGGAGGCGGGGCAGTTAATGAAAAACTGTTTTTT,CASRGGGAVNEKLFF
TRBD2,TRBJ2-3,TRBV28,NA,TGTGCCAGCAGGGTGACACTAGCGCTGCGGACAGATACGCAGTATTTT,CASRVTLALRTDTQYF
TRBD1,TRBJ1-4,TRBV7-2,NA,TGTGCCAGCAGCTTAGACTGGGGACAGGGCGATGAAAAACTGTTTTTT,CASSLDWGQGDEKLFF
NA,TRBJ2-3,TRBV9,NA,TGTGCCAGCAGCCCCCGCGCCTTCACAGATACGCAGTATTTT,CASSPRAFTDTQYF
NA,TRBJ2-7,TRBV6-1,NA,TGTGCCAGCAGCCCGGACACCGCCTACGAGCAGTACTTC,CASSPDTAYEQYF
NA,TRBJ2-1,TRBV7-3,NA,TGTGCCAGCAGCCCCTCTAGATCCCACAATGAGCAGTTCTTC,CASSPSRSHNEQFF
NA,TRBJ2-3,TRBV2,NA,TGTGCCAGCAGTGAAGGGACCCTCCCTCCACAGGATACGCAGTATTTT,CASSEGTLPPQDTQYF
NA,TRBJ2-7,TRBV11-1,NA,TGTGCCAGCAGCTTTCTTGGGGACGAGCAGTACTTC,CASSFLGDEQYF
TRBD1,TRBJ1-2,TRBV6-5,NA,TGTGCCAGCAGTCATCGGACAGGGGAGAACTATGGCTACACCTTC,CASSHRTGENYGYTF
NA,TRBJ2-1,TRBV7-9,NA,TGTGCCAGCAGCTTATCGATCGGGGATGAGCAGTTCTTC,CASSLSIGDEQFF
NA,TRBJ2-5,TRBV5-6,medium-sized,TGTGCCAGCAGCTTGGCCGGGGAAGGGGTTGAGGAGACCCAGTACTTC,CASSLAGEGVEETQYF
TRBD2,TRBJ2-5,TRBV15,NA,TGTGCCACCAGCAGACTAGCGGGAGAAGAGACCCAGTACTTC,CATSRLAGEETQYF
NA,TRBJ2-3,TRBV29-1,NA,TGCAGGGCGGGTAGCACAGATACGCAGTATTTT,CRAGSTDTQYF